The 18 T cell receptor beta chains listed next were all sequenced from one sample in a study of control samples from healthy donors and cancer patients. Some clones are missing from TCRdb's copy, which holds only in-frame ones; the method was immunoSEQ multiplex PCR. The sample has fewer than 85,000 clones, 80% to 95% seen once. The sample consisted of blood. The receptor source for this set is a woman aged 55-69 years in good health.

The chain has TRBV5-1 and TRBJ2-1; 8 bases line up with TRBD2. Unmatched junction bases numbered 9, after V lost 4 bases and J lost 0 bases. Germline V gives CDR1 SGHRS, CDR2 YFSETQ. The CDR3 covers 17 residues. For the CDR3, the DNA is TGCGCCAGCAGCCCCCGCGCAGCGGGAGCCTCCTACAATGAGCAGTTCTTC. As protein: CASSPRAAGASYNEQFF.

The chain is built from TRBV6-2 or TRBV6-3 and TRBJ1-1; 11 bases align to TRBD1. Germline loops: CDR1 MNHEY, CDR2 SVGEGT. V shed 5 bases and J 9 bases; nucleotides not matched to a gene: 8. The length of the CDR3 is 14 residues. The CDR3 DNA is TGTGCCAGCAGTACCGGGACAGGGGGATATAAAGCTTTCTTT. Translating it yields CASSTGTGGYKAFF.

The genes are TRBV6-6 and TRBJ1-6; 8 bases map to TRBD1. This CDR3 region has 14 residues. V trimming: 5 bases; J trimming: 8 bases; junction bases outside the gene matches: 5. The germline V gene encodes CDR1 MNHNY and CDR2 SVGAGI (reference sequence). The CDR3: CASSDQGAHSPLHF. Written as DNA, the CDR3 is TGTGCCAGCAGTGACCAGGGGGCGCATTCACCCCTCCACTTT.

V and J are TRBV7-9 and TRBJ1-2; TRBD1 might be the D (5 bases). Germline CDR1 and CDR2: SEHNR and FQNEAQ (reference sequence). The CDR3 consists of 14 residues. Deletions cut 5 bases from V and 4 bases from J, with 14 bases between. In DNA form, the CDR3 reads TGTGCCAGCAGCCTAGGACAATCTTCCTATGGCTACACCTTC. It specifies CASSLGQSSYGYTF.

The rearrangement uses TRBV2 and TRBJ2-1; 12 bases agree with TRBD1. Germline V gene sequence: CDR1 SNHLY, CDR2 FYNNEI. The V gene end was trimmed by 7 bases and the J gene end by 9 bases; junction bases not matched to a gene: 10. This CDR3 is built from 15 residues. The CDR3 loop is CASTPPGTGGTEQFF. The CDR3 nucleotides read TGTGCCAGCACTCCCCCCGGGACAGGGGGCACTGAGCAGTTCTTC.

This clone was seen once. CDR3: CASSALTSGRETQYF. CDR3 sequence (DNA): TGTGCCAGTAGTGCGCTGACTAGCGGGAGAGAGACCCAGTACTTC. This chain uses TRBV19 with TRBJ2-5; TRBD2 aligns across 12 bases. Germline assignment: CDR1 LNHDA and CDR2 SQIVND (reference sequence). There are 15 residues in the CDR3. The V and J ends lost 5 bases and 4 bases, in that order; junction bases with no gene match: 5. Drawing the rest from reference TRBV19 and TRBJ2-5, the complete variable domain is DGGITQSPKYLFRKEGQNVTLSCEQNLNHDAMYWYRQDPGQGLRLIYYSQIVNDFQKGDIAEGYSVSREKKESFPLTVTSAQKNPTAFYLCASSALTSGRETQYFGPGTRLLVL.

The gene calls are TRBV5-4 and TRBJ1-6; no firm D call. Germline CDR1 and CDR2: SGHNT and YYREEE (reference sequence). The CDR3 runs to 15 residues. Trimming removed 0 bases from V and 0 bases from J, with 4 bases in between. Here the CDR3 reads CASSLAGSYNSPLHF. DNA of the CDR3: TGTGCCAGCAGCTTGGCGGGCTCCTATAATTCACCCCTCCACTTT.

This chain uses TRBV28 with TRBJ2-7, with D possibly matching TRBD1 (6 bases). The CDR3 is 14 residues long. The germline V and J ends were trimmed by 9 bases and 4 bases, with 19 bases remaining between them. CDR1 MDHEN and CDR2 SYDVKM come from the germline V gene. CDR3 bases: TGTGCCAGTCGAAGGGGGTCCAGGGGTTACGAGCAGTACTTC. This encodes CASRRGSRGYEQYF.

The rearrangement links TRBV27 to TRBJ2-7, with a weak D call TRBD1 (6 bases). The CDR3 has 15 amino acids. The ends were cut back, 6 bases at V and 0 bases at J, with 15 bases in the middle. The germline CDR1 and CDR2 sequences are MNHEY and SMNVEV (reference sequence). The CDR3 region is CASSLRGKGSYEQYF. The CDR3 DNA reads TGTGCCAGCAGCCTAAGGGGGAAGGGCTCCTACGAGCAGTACTTC.

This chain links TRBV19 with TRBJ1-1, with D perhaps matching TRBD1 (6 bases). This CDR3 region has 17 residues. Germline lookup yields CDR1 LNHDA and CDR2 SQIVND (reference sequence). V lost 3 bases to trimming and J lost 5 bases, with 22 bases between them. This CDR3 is CASSMKTGGGAKTEAFF. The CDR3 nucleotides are TGTGCCAGTAGTATGAAGACAGGAGGGGGGGCGAAGACTGAAGCTTTCTTT.

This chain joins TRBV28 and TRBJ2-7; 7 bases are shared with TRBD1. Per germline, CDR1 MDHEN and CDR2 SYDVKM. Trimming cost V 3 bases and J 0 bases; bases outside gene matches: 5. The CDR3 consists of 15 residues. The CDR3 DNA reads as TGTGCCAGCAGTTTGAGAGGGGGCCTCTCCTACGAGCAGTACTTC. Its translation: CASSLRGGLSYEQYF.

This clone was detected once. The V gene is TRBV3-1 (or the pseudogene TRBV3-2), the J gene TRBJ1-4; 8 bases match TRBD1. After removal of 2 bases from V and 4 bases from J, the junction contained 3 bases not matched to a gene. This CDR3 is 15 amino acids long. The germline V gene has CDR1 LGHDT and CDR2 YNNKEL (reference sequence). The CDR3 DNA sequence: TGTGCCAGCAGCCAATTTACAGGGGGTAATGAAAAACTGTTTTTT. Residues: CASSQFTGGNEKLFF.

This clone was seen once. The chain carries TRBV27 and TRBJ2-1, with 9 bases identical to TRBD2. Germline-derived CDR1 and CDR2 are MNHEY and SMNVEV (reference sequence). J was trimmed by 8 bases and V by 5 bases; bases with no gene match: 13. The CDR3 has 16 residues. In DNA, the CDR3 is TGTGCCAGCAGTCCCAGCATGGGCGGGAGGGCCCATGAGCAGTTCTTC. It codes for CASSPSMGGRAHEQFF.

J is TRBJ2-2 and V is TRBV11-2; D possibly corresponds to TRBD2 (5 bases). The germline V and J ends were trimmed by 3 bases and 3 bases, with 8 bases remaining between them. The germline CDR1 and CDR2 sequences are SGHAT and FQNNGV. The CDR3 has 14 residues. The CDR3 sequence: CASSFLRDTGELFF. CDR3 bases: TGTGCCAGCAGCTTTCTGCGGGACACCGGGGAGCTGTTTTTT.

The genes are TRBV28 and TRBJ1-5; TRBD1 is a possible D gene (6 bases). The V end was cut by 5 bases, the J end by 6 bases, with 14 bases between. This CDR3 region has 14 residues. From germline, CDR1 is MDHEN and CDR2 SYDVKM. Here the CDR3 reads CASSPTGIGQPQHF. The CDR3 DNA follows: TGTGCCAGCAGTCCCACAGGGATCGGTCAGCCCCAGCATTTT.

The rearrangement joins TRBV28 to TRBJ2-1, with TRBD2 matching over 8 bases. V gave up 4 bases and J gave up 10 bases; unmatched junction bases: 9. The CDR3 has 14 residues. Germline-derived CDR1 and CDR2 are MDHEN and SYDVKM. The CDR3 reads CASSSSGLVEEQFF. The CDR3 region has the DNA TGTGCCAGCAGTTCCTCGGGACTAGTAGAGGAGCAGTTCTTC.

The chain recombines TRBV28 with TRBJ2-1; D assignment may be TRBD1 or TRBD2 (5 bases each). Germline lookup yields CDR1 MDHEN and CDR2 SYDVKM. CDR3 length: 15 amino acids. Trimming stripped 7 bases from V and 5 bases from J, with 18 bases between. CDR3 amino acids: CASTPGTAGHNEQFF. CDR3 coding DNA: TGTGCCAGCACCCCCGGGACCGCGGGTCACAATGAGCAGTTCTTC.

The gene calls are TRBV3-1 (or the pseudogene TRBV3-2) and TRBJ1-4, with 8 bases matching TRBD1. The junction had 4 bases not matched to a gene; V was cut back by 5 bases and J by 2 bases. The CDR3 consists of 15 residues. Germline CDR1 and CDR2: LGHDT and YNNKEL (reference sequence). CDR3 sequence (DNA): TGTGCCAGCAGCAAAAGGACAGGGACTAATGAAAAACTGTTTTTT. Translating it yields CASSKRTGTNEKLFF.